This T cell receptor (beta chain) was obtained from a study of T cell responses to AZD1222 COVID-19 vaccine. The study's findings and limits: Spike-specific TCR breadth and depth were elevated following two AZD1222 doses. Clonal diversity was possibly underestimated, and the donors were mostly white British, with more females. Seropositive AZD1222 recipients at baseline numbered only five or six. Repertoires were collected only later (after the peak T cell response had occurred).

The germline CDR1 and CDR2 sequences are SGHTA and FQGTGA. The CDR3 has 16 amino acids. V was clipped by 5 bases and J by 0 bases, with 14 bases between them. Of note for this clone: Antigen specificity is unknown.

Measured with immunoSEQ multiplex PCR; TCRdb has only the in-frame clones, and not every one. The sample contains about 100,000 clones, around 90% of which appear only once. The input for sequencing was peripheral blood, taken on day 0 of AZD1222 vaccination. The chain carries TRBV7-3 and TRBJ1-3, with D possibly being TRBD1 (6 bases). The source is an adult in good health. The CDR3 reads CASSPTGSYSGNTIYF. The CDR3 coding sequence is TGTGCCAGCAGCCCAACAGGGTCCTACTCTGGAAACACCATATATTTT.